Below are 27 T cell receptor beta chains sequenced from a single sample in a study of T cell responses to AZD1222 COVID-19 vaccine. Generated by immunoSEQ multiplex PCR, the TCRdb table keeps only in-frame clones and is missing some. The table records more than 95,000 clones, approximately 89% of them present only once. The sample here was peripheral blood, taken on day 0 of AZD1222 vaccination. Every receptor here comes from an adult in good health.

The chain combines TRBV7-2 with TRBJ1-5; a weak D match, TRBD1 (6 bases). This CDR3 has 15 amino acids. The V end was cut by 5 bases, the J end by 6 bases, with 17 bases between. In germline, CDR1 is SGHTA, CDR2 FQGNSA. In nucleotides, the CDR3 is TGTGCCAGCAGCCCACTACAGGGTAGTACTCAGCCCCAGCATTTT. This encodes CASSPLQGSTQPQHF.

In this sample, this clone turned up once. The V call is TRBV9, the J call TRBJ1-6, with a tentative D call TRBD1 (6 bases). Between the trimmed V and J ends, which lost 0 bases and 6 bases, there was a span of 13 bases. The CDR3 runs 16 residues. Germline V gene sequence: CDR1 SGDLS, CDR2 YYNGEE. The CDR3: CASSVGTGPGNSPLHF. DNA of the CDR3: TGTGCCAGCAGCGTAGGCACAGGGCCGGGTAATTCACCCCTCCACTTT. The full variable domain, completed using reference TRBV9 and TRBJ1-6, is DSGVTQTPKHLITATGQRVTLRCSPRSGDLSVYWYQQSLDQGLQFLIQYYNGEERAKGNILERFSAQQFPDLHSELNLSSLELGDSALYFCASSVGTGPGNSPLHFGNGTRLTVT.

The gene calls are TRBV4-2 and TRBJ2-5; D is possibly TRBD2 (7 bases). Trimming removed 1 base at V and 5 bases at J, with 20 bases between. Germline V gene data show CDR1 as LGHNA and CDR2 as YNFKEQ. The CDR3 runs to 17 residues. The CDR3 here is CASSQGTSGGAGETQYF. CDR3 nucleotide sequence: TGTGCCAGCAGCCAAGGGACTAGTGGGGGGGCTGGGGAGACCCAGTACTTC.

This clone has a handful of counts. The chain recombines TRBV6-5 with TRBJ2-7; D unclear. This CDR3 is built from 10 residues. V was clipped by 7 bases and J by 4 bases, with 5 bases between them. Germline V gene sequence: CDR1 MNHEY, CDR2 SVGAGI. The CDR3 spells CASIEYEQYF. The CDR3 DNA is TGTGCCAGCATCGAGTACGAGCAGTACTTC.

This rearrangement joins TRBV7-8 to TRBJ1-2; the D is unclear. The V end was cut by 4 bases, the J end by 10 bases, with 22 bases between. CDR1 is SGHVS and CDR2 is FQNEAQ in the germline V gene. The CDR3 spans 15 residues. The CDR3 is CASSSTPVAMGDYTF. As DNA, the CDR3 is TGTGCCAGCAGCTCAACCCCAGTGGCTATGGGAGACTACACCTTC.

In nucleotides, the CDR3 is TGTGCCAGCAGCGCTAACGTCAGGGGTTCTGGAAACACCATATATTTT. It encodes CASSANVRGSGNTIYF. V and J are TRBV9 and TRBJ1-3; maybe TRBD1 (6 bases). The germline V gene has CDR1 SGDLS and CDR2 YYNGEE. V was clipped by 3 bases and J by 1 base, with 14 bases between them. The CDR3 loop spans 16 amino acids.

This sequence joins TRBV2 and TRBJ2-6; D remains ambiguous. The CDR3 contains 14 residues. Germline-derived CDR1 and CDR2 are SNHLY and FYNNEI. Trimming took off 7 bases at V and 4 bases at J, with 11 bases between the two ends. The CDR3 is CASTKSKGANVLTF. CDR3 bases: TGTGCCAGCACTAAATCTAAGGGGGCCAACGTCCTGACTTTC.

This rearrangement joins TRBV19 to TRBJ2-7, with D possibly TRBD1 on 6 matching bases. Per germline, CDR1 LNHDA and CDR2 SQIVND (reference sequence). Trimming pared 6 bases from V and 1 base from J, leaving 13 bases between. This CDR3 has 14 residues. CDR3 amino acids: CASSTATGSYEQYF. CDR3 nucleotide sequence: TGTGCCAGTAGCACCGCTACAGGGTCCTACGAGCAGTACTTC.

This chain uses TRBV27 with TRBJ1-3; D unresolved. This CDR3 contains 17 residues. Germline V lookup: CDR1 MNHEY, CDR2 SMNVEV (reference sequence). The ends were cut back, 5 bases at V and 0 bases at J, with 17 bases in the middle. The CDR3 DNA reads TGTGCCAGCAGTCCTAGGGTTGGGTTTGGCTCTGGAAACACCATATATTTT. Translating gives CASSPRVGFGSGNTIYF.

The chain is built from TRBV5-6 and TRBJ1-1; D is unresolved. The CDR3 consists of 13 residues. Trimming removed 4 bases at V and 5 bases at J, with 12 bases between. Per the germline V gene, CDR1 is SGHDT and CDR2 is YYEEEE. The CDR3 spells CASSHVSGTEAFF. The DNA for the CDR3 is TGTGCCAGCAGCCACGTATCGGGGACTGAAGCTTTCTTT.

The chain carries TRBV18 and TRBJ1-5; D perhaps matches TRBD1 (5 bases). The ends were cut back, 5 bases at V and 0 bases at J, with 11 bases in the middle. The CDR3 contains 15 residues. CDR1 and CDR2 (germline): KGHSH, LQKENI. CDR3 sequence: CASSRGQDSNQPQHF. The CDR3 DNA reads TGTGCCAGCTCAAGAGGACAAGATAGCAATCAGCCCCAGCATTTT.

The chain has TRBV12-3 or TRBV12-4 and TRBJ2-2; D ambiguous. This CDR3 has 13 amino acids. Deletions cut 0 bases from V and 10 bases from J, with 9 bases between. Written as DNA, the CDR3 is TGTGCCAGCAGTTTAGCTAGTAATGAGGAGCTGTTTTTT. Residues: CASSLASNEELFF.

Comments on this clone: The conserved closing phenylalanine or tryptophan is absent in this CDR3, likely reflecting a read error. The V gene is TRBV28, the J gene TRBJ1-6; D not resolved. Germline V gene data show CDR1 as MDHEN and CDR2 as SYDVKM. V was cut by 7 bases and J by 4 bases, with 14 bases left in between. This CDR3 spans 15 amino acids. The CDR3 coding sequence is TGTGCCAGCACAACCGGGCGGGTTTATAATTCACCCCTCCACCTT. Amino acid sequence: CASTTGRVYNSPLHL.

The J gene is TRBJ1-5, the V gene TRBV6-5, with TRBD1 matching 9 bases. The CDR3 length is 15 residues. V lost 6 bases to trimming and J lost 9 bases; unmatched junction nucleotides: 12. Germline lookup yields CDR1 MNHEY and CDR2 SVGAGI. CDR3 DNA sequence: TGTGCCAGCAGGCTCGACAGGGGGGCGAGGGGGCCCCAGCATTTT. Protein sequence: CASRLDRGARGPQHF.

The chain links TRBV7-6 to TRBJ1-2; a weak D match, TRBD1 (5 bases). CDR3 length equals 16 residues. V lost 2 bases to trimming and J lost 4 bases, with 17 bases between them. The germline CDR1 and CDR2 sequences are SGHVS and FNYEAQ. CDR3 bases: TGTGCCAGCAGCTTACCTCGGGGGGGGAGGATCTATGGCTACACCTTC. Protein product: CASSLPRGGRIYGYTF.

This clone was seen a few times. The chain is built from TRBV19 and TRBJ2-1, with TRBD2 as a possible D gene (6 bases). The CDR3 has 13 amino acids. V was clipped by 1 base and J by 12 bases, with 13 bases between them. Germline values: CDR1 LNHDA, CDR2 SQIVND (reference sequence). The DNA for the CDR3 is TGTGCCAGTAGTATAGCCAGGCCCGGGGGGCAGTTCTTC. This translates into CASSIARPGGQFF.

Written as DNA, the CDR3 is TGTGCCAGCAGCTTGGTTGGGGAGCAGTACTTC. The encoded protein is CASSLVGEQYF. The chain uses TRBV5-6 and TRBJ2-7; D remains unclear. Germline CDR1 and CDR2: SGHDT and YYEEEE. The V end was cut by 0 bases, the J end by 7 bases, with 5 bases between. This CDR3 comprises 11 residues.

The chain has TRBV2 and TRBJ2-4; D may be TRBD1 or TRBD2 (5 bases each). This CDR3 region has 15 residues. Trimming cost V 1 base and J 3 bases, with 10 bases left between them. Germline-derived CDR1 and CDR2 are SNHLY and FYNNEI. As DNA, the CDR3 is TGTGCCAGCAGTGAAGGGGGACCTGTCAAAAACATTCAGTACTTC. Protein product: CASSEGGPVKNIQYF.

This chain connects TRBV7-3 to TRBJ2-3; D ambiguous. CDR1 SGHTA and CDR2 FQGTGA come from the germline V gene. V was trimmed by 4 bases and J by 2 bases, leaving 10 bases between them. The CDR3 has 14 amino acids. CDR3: CASSSFGPTDTQYF. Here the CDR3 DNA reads TGTGCCAGCAGCTCCTTCGGACCCACAGATACGCAGTATTTT.

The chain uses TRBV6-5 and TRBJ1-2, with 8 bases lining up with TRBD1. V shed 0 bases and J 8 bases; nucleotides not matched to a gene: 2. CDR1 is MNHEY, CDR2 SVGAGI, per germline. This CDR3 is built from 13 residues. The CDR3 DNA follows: TGTGCCAGCAGTTACTCCAGGGGGCAAGGCTACACCTTC. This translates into CASSYSRGQGYTF.

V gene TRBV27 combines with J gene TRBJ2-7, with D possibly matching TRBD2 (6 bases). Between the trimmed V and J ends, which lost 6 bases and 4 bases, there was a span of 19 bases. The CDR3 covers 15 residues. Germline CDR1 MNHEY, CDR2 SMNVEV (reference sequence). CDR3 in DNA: TGTGCCAGCAGCGAATTCACGGGAGAGTCGTACGAGCAGTACTTC. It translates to CASSEFTGESYEQYF.

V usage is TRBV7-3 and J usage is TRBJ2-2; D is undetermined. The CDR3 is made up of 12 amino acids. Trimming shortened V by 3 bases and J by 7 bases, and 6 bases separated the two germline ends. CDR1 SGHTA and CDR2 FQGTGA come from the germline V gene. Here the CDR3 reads CASSLVGGELFF. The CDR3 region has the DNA TGTGCCAGCAGCTTGGTGGGCGGGGAGCTGTTTTTT.

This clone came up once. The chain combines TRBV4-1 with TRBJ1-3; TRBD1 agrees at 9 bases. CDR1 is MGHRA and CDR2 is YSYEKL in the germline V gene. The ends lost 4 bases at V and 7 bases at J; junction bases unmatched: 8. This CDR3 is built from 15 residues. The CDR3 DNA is TGCGCCAGCAGCCTCAGGACAGGGGAAGGGAACACCATATATTTT. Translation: CASSLRTGEGNTIYF.

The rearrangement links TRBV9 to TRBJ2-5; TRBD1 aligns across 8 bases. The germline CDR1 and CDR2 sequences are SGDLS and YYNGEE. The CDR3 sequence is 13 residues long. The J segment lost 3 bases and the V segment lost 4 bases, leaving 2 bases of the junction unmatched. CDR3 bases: TGTGCCAGCAGCCTGGACAGGGAAGAGACCCAGTACTTC. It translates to CASSLDREETQYF.

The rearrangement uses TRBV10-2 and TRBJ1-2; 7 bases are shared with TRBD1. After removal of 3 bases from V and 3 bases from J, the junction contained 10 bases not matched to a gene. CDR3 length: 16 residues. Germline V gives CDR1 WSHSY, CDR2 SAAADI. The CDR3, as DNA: TGCGCCAGCAGTGACCGAAACCGGGACAGTGACTATGGCTACACCTTC. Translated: CASSDRNRDSDYGYTF.

The CDR3 is CASSQDTGLAYEQYF. The CDR3 DNA follows: TGCGCCAGCAGCCAAGATACAGGGTTAGCCTACGAGCAGTACTTC. V usage is TRBV4-1 and J usage is TRBJ2-7; D might be TRBD1 (6 bases). The CDR3 sequence is 15 residues long. With 0 bases removed from V and 2 bases from J, the gap between germline ends came to 11 bases. From germline, CDR1 is MGHRA and CDR2 YSYEKL.

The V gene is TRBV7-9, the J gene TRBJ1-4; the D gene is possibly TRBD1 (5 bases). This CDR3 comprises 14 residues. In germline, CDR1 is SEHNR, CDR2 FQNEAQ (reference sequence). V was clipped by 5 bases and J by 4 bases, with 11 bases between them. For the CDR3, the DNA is TGTGCCAGCAGCCACGACAGAATTAATGAAAAACTGTTTTTT. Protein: CASSHDRINEKLFF.